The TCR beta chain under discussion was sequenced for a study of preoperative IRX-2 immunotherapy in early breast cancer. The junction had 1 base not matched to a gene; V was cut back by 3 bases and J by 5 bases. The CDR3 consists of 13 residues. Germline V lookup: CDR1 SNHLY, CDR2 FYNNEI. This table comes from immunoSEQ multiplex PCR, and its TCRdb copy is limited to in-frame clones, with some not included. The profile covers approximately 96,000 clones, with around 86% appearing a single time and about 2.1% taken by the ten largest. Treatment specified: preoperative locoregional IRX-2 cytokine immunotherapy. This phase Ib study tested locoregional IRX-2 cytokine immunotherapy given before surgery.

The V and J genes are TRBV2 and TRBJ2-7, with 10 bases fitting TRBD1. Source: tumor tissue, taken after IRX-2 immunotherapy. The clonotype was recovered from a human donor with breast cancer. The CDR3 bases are TGTGCCAGCAGTGACGGACAGGGGGACGAGCAGTACTTC. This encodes CASSDGQGDEQYF.